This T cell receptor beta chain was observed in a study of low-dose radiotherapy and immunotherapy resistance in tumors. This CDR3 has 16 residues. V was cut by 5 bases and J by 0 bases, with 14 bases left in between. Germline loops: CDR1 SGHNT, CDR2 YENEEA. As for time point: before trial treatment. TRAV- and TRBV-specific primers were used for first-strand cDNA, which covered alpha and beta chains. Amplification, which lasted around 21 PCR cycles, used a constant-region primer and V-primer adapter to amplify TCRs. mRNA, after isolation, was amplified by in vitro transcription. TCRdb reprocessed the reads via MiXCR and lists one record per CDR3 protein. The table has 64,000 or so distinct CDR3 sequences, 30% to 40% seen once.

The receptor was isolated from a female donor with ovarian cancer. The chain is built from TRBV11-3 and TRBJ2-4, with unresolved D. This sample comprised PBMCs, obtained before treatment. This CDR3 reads CASSPRFEIAKNIQYF. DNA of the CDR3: TGTGCCAGCAGCCCCCGGTTTGAAATAGCCAAAAACATTCAGTACTTC.